This T cell receptor beta chain was recovered during a study of T cells after yellow fever vaccination. The CDR3 is 14 amino acids. The germline V gene has CDR1 SGHDT and CDR2 YYEEEE. Trimming pared 1 base from V and 5 bases from J, leaving 12 bases between. TCR cDNA was made by 5'RACE template switching, adding a universal primer site and UMIs. In TCRdb, the 5' RACE reads were re-called with MiXCR into one record per CDR3 protein. The sample contains roughly 330,000 distinct CDR3 sequences, around 4.1% of which appear only once. This clonotype originated in a man aged 18 to 30 who received the YFV17D yellow fever vaccine. The chain carries TRBV5-6 and TRBJ2-5, with unresolved D. The specimen was PBMCs, collected 5 days after the yellow fever booster vaccination. The CDR3 DNA sequence: TGTGCCAGCAGCTTGTCCTCCCTCTTCGAGACCCAGTACTTC. Amino acids: CASSLSSLFETQYF.